These 5 T cell receptor beta chains came from one sample sequenced in a study of blood T cell repertoires in COVID-19. Assay: immunoSEQ multiplex PCR; the TCRdb copy retains only in-frame clones and omits some. The data hold 200,000 to 300,000 clones, with approximately 86% observed a single time. The sequencing input was peripheral blood. These TCRs come from a woman aged 55-75 years with COVID-19, enrolled during active disease.

The chain is built from TRBV5-5 and TRBJ2-1; 11 bases fit TRBD2. CDR3 size: 16 residues. J was trimmed by 0 bases and V by 3 bases; bases with no gene match: 2. CDR1 SGHKS and CDR2 YYEKEE come from the germline V gene (reference sequence). The CDR3 region has the DNA TGTGCCAGCAGCTCAGGACTAGCGGGCTCCTACAATGAGCAGTTCTTC. Translating it yields CASSSGLAGSYNEQFF.

This clone occurred once. The chain has TRBV7-2 and TRBJ2-1; 8 bases match TRBD2. The germline V gene encodes CDR1 SGHTA and CDR2 FQGNSA. V shed 5 bases and J 4 bases; nucleotides not matched to a gene: 10. The CDR3 has 16 residues. CDR3 coding DNA: TGTGCCAGCAGCCCCTACTCGGGAGGGGCTTACAATGAGCAGTTCTTC. It is translated as CASSPYSGGAYNEQFF.

This chain joins TRBV3-1 (or the pseudogene TRBV3-2) and TRBJ2-7; a weak D match, TRBD2 (5 bases). This CDR3 region has 12 residues. V was cut by 3 bases and J by 4 bases, with 7 bases left in between. Per the germline V gene, CDR1 is LGHDT and CDR2 is YNNKEL (reference sequence). CDR3 coding DNA: TGTGCCAGCAGCCACCGAGGGTACGAGCAGTACTTC. As protein: CASSHRGYEQYF.

The rearrangement joins TRBV4-2 to TRBJ1-2, with D possibly being TRBD1 (5 bases). V was trimmed by 4 bases and J by 1 base, leaving 28 bases between them. CDR3 size: 20 residues. Germline CDR1 LGHNA, CDR2 YNFKEQ. The CDR3 region is CASSRHLPSGGRSFNYGYTF. In DNA form, the CDR3 reads TGTGCCAGCAGCCGCCACCTACCTTCCGGGGGGAGATCTTTTAACTATGGCTACACCTTC.

The chain recombines TRBV30 with TRBJ1-2; 7 nucleotides line up with TRBD1. V lost 4 bases and J lost 4; bases outside the gene matches: 6. Germline V CDR1 and CDR2: GTSNPN, SVGIG (reference sequence). CDR3 length: 13 residues. CDR3 amino acids: CAWNRGLFYGYTF. CDR3 sequence (DNA): TGTGCCTGGAATAGGGGGCTTTTCTATGGCTACACCTTC.